This T cell receptor (beta chain) was sequenced in a study of shared clonotypes between healthy human individuals. On the study more broadly: Three CD4 naive, three CD4 memory, two CD8 naive and one CD8 memory plate were used per donor.

Measured with immunoSEQ multiplex PCR; TCRdb has only the in-frame clones, and not every one. The table includes about 79,000 clones, roughly two thirds detected once. Trimming shortened V by 0 bases and J by 3 bases, and 10 bases separated the two germline ends. The CDR3 has 14 residues. Germline CDR1 SGHRS, CDR2 YFSETQ. Sequencing was done on a sample of memory CD8+ T cells sorted from blood. Subset in this sample: CD45RO+ cells pooled with CCR7-negative TemRA cells. The TCR comes from a young man in good health. The chain is built from TRBV5-1 and TRBJ2-7; D is perhaps TRBD2 (6 bases). CDR3 sequence reads: CASSLAGDNYEQYF. CDR3 sequence (DNA): TGCGCCAGCAGCTTGGCGGGGGATAACTACGAGCAGTACTTC.